Each of the 26 T cell receptor beta chains below was sequenced from the same sample in a study of T-cell memory formation after mild COVID-19. TCRdb re-derived calls from the 5' RACE reads in MiXCR, one entry per CDR3 protein. The repertoire holds 100,000 to 150,000 distinct CDR3 sequences, about 6% seen once, with 2% to 2.5% in the top ten. Sequenced material: PBMCs or a T cell subset sorted from them (not recorded which). The receptors stem from an adult woman who had mild COVID-19 (a few samples of this study predate the infection). Cell type and time point are not known.

The CDR3 nucleotides read TGCGCCAGCAGGGAGGGGACAGGGCAATACAATGAGCAGTTCTTC. Protein: CASREGTGQYNEQFF. This chain connects TRBV5-1 to TRBJ2-1; TRBD1 matches 9 bases. From germline, CDR1 is SGHRS and CDR2 YFSETQ. The CDR3 spans 15 residues. Trimming cost V 5 bases and J 4 bases; bases outside gene matches: 7.

The rearrangement links TRBV3-1 to TRBJ2-3; a weak D match, TRBD2 (5 bases). Trimming pared 1 base from V and 0 bases from J, leaving 14 bases between. From germline, CDR1 is LGHDT and CDR2 YNNKEL (reference sequence). This CDR3 contains 17 residues. CDR3 sequence: CASSQVERRTSTDTQYF. In DNA, the CDR3 is TGTGCCAGCAGCCAAGTTGAAAGACGGACTAGCACAGATACGCAGTATTTT.

This rearrangement joins TRBV30 to TRBJ1-3; no clear D gene. V shed 0 bases and J shed 2 bases, with 5 bases lying between them. Per germline, CDR1 GTSNPN and CDR2 SVGIG (reference sequence). The CDR3 length is 13 residues. The CDR3 DNA sequence: TGTGCCTGGAGTGTAGGTACTGGAAACACCATATATTTT. It is translated as CAWSVGTGNTIYF.

In this sample, this clonotype turned up a few times. This chain joins TRBV5-4 and TRBJ1-2; no reliable D call. CDR3 length equals 14 residues. V lost 0 bases and J 5 bases, leaving 11 bases between the germline ends. Per the germline V gene, CDR1 is SGHNT and CDR2 is YYREEE (reference sequence). For the CDR3, the DNA is TGTGCCAGCAGCTTGGAGCCAGCCTCGTATGGCTACACCTTC. Amino acid sequence: CASSLEPASYGYTF.

This clonotype showed up many times. This chain links TRBV5-1 with TRBJ2-1, with TRBD2 matching 7 bases. Germline CDR1 is SGHRS and CDR2 is YFSETQ. The CDR3 totals 15 residues. Trimming cost V 1 base and J 8 bases; bases outside gene matches: 9. DNA for the CDR3: TGCGCCAGCAGCTTGAAGCGGGACCCGCTTGATGAGCAGTTCTTC. Protein sequence: CASSLKRDPLDEQFF.

This clonotype has at least ten counts. The rearrangement uses TRBV6-6 and TRBJ2-3; 7 positions match TRBD1. This CDR3 is built from 14 residues. Trimming took 4 bases from V and 0 from J; bases not matched to a gene: 1. Germline V gene lookup returns CDR1 MNHNY and CDR2 SVGAGI (reference sequence). The chain's CDR3 is CASSWGQSTDTQYF. The CDR3 bases are TGTGCCAGCAGTTGGGGACAGAGCACAGATACGCAGTATTTT.

The CDR3 nucleotides are TGTGCCAGCAGCGGGACCAAGACGGATACGCAGTATTTT. Its protein product is CASSGTKTDTQYF. V usage is TRBV6-6 and J usage is TRBJ2-3; D tentatively fits TRBD1 or TRBD2 (5 bases each). V was trimmed by 6 bases and J by 6 bases, leaving 13 bases between them. The CDR3 is 13 amino acids. Germline V CDR1 and CDR2: MNHNY, SVGAGI (reference sequence).

Ten or more counts support this clonotype. J is TRBJ2-7 and V is TRBV5-1; TRBD1 matches at 8 bases. The CDR3 has 16 amino acids. V dropped 4 bases and J dropped 2; count of bases not matched to a gene: 11. Per the germline V gene, CDR1 is SGHRS and CDR2 is YFSETQ. Written as DNA, the CDR3 is TGCGCCAGCAGCACGGGACAGGTCCCTTTTACCTACGAGCAGTACTTC. It yields the protein CASSTGQVPFTYEQYF.

This clonotype was observed many times. The rearrangement links TRBV15 to TRBJ1-6, with D perhaps TRBD1 (5 bases). V was cut by 5 bases and J by 5 bases, with 13 bases left in between. CDR1 and CDR2 from the germline V gene are LNHNV and YYDKDF (reference sequence). This CDR3 is 15 amino acids long. The CDR3 reads CATSVRQKNNSPLHF. CDR3 DNA sequence: TGTGCCACCAGCGTCCGACAGAAAAATAATTCACCCCTCCACTTT.

The chain has TRBV18 and TRBJ2-7, with 10 bases aligning to TRBD1. V shed 4 bases, J shed 5 bases, and the junction held 5 bases outside the gene matches. The CDR3 is 14 amino acids. Germline assignment: CDR1 KGHSH and CDR2 LQKENI. CDR3 sequence reads: CASSLRTGGNEQYF. The CDR3 coding sequence is TGTGCCAGCTCACTAAGGACAGGGGGAAACGAGCAGTACTTC.

This clonotype came up a few times. The chain carries TRBV6-6 and TRBJ2-7; D may be TRBD1 (6 bases). The V end lost 2 bases, the J end lost 2 bases, and 7 bases lay between the germline ends. The CDR3 is 13 residues long. Per the germline V gene, CDR1 is MNHNY and CDR2 is SVGAGI (reference sequence). The DNA for the CDR3 is TGTGCCAGCAGTTACGGGGGCCCCTACGAGCAGTACTTC. Translation: CASSYGGPYEQYF.

Ten or more counts support this clonotype. V gene TRBV7-8 combines with J gene TRBJ1-1; D not certain. This CDR3 has 14 amino acids. Germline V lookup: CDR1 SGHVS, CDR2 FQNEAQ. V was cut by 4 bases and J by 4 bases, with 13 bases left in between. The CDR3 sequence: CASSSRTAGTEAFF. In nucleotides, the CDR3 is TGTGCCAGCAGCTCCCGGACGGCCGGCACTGAAGCTTTCTTT.

This clonotype has a handful of counts. V is TRBV29-1 and J is TRBJ1-1; no firm D call. The CDR3 loop spans 14 amino acids. V dropped 4 bases and J dropped 0 bases, with 12 bases sitting between them. Germline CDR1 SQVTM, CDR2 ANQGSEA. CDR3 sequence reads: CSVVPQSMNTEAFF. The CDR3 coding sequence is TGCAGCGTTGTCCCACAGAGCATGAACACTGAAGCTTTCTTT.

This clonotype appeared many times. The chain joins TRBV5-1 to TRBJ2-1; D not resolved. The length of the CDR3 is 15 residues. V lost 0 bases, J lost 9 bases, and 16 bases lay in between. Germline V gives CDR1 SGHRS, CDR2 YFSETQ. The CDR3 bases are TGCGCCAGCAGCTTGGAGGCCAGTTCGTTGGGTGAGCAGTTCTTC. Translation gives CASSLEASSLGEQFF. The full variable domain, its missing parts supplied by reference TRBV5-1 and TRBJ2-1, is KAGVTQTPRYLIKTRGQQVTLSCSPISGHRSVSWYQQTPGQGLQFLFEYFSETQRNKGNFPGRFSGRQFSNSRSEMNVSTLELGDSALYLCASSLEASSLGEQFFGPGTRLTVL.

This clonotype was seen a few times. The chain links TRBV4-1 to TRBJ2-7; 8 nucleotides line up with TRBD1. The CDR3 has 15 amino acids. Germline lookup yields CDR1 MGHRA and CDR2 YSYEKL. V lost 3 bases to trimming and J lost 3 bases; unmatched junction nucleotides: 7. The CDR3: CASSQPGQGIYEQYF. In DNA form, the CDR3 reads TGCGCCAGCAGCCAGCCAGGACAGGGCATCTACGAGCAGTACTTC.

This clonotype was detected many times. The J gene is TRBJ2-1, the V gene TRBV9, with D perhaps being TRBD1 or TRBD2 (5 bases each). The CDR3 runs to 14 residues. From germline, CDR1 is SGDLS and CDR2 YYNGEE. Trimming left V 7 bases short and J 9 bases short, with 20 bases between. CDR3 in DNA: TGTGCCAGCTTGAGGGAATCAGGGTCCGGTGAGCAGTTCTTC. Translation gives CASLRESGSGEQFF. The entire variable domain, with the rest obtained from reference TRBV9 and TRBJ2-1, is as follows: DSGVTQTPKHLITATGQRVTLRCSPRSGDLSVYWYQQSLDQGLQFLIQYYNGEERAKGNILERFSAQQFPDLHSELNLSSLELGDSALYFCASLRESGSGEQFFGPGTRLTVL.

V is TRBV29-1 and J is TRBJ2-5; D uncertain. The CDR3 runs 11 residues. V lost 6 bases and J lost 5, with 10 bases in between. Germline values: CDR1 SQVTM, CDR2 ANQGSEA. The CDR3 nucleotides are TGCAGCGTCGCCAGTTGGGAGACCCAGTACTTC. It encodes CSVASWETQYF.

The sample holds a few counts of this clonotype. CDR3 in amino acids: CASSLKGSSEKLFF. The DNA of the CDR3 is TGTGCCAGCAGTTTAAAGGGGTCTAGTGAAAAACTGTTTTTT. V is TRBV12-3 or TRBV12-4 and J is TRBJ1-4; TRBD1 is a possible D gene (5 bases). Trimming removed 2 bases at V and 7 bases at J, with 11 bases between. The CDR3 sequence is 14 residues long.

V is TRBV10-3 and J is TRBJ1-5; 7 nucleotides align to TRBD1. Unmatched junction bases numbered 5, after V lost 6 bases and J lost 6 bases. Germline CDR1 is ENHRY and CDR2 is SYGVKD. The CDR3 covers 13 residues. In DNA form, the CDR3 reads TGTGCCATCAGCCCGGGACAGCTTCAGCCCCAGCATTTT. It specifies CAISPGQLQPQHF.

This clonotype was picked up many times. The genes are TRBV7-3 and TRBJ2-7; 7 bases are shared with TRBD2. The CDR3 contains 15 residues. Trimming at V came to 6 bases and at J to 2 bases, leaving 10 bases not matched to a gene. Per germline, CDR1 SGHTA and CDR2 FQGTGA. The CDR3: CASSYTGGIAYEQYF. CDR3 nucleotides: TGTGCCAGCAGTTATACGGGAGGAATTGCCTACGAGCAGTACTTC.

The V gene is TRBV7-3, the J gene TRBJ1-2; 7 bases agree with TRBD1. CDR3 length equals 15 residues. Germline loops: CDR1 SGHTA, CDR2 FQGTGA. The J segment lost 2 bases and the V segment lost 3 bases, leaving 6 bases of the junction unmatched. The CDR3 region has the DNA TGTGCCAGCAGCTTCCAAACAGGGGCCAACTATGGCTACACCTTC. This gives the protein CASSFQTGANYGYTF.

This sequence joins TRBV20-1 and TRBJ1-2; D unclear. In germline, CDR1 is DFQATT, CDR2 SNEGSKA (reference sequence). The V end was cut by 3 bases, the J end by 2 bases, with 7 bases between. The CDR3 covers 12 residues. Here the CDR3 reads CSARGGNYGYTF. CDR3 nucleotide sequence: TGCAGTGCTAGGGGTGGAAACTATGGCTACACCTTC.

This chain joins TRBV7-6 and TRBJ2-1; maybe TRBD2 (5 bases). The V and J ends lost 5 bases and 0 bases respectively, with 8 bases between them. The CDR3 sequence is 14 residues long. Germline assignment: CDR1 SGHVS and CDR2 FNYEAQ. The CDR3 region is CASSATSSYNEQFF. CDR3 bases: TGTGCCAGCAGCGCTACTAGCTCCTACAATGAGCAGTTCTTC.

This rearrangement joins TRBV6-1 to TRBJ2-2, with D possibly being TRBD1 (6 bases). The V end lost 4 bases, the J end lost 6 bases, and 15 bases lay between the germline ends. The CDR3 has 15 amino acids. Looked up from germline, CDR1 is MNHNS and CDR2 is SASEGT. The CDR3 DNA follows: TGTGCCAGCAGTGGTGAACACAGGGTCCCCGGGGAGCTGTTTTTT. Translation: CASSGEHRVPGELFF.

At least ten counts were recorded for this clonotype. The J gene is TRBJ2-2, the V gene TRBV12-3 or TRBV12-4; D gene unclear. The ends were cut back, 8 bases at V and 1 base at J, with 11 bases in the middle. The CDR3 has 14 residues. CDR3 protein: CASAKTENTGELFF. DNA for the CDR3: TGTGCCAGCGCCAAGACTGAGAACACCGGGGAGCTGTTTTTT.

This chain links TRBV4-3 with TRBJ1-5, with 7 nucleotides matching TRBD1. The CDR3 contains 16 residues. Germline V CDR1 and CDR2: LGHNA, YSLEER. V dropped 0 bases and J dropped 4; count of bases not matched to a gene: 6. The CDR3 DNA is TGCGCCAGCAGCCAAGATCTAGGACAGGAAAATCAGCCCCAGCATTTT. Its protein product is CASSQDLGQENQPQHF.